The clone carrying this TCR beta chain was counted between two and nine times. Antigen specificity is unknown. The entry originates in a study of cytomegalovirus exposure and HLA in healthy donors. The overall study: The roughly 110 validation repertoires were produced on the same platform as the roughly 690 repertoires of the first cohort. This was reported in a later analysis.

Overall study findings and caveats: Subsequent analysis revealed that first-cohort TCR clusters tended to co-occur in the 120 validation repertoires. In vitro work confirmed that three CMV-associated chains recognize CMV antigens.

Sequencing was performed with immunoSEQ multiplex PCR; in TCRdb, only in-frame clones are kept and a portion is missing. The sample has 200,000 to 250,000 clones; 75% to 90% are singletons. The TCR was taken from a woman between 25 and 40 years old in good health and CMV-seropositive. Sequenced sample: PBMCs.

The CDR3 here is CASSESRETGELFF. Written as DNA, the CDR3 is TGTGCCAGCAGTGAAAGCCGGGAAACCGGGGAGCTGTTTTTT. The chain couples TRBV25-1 to TRBJ2-2; the D gene is possibly TRBD2 (5 bases). The CDR3 runs to 14 residues. The V end lost 2 bases, the J end lost 5 bases, and 9 bases lay between the germline ends. Germline V lookup: CDR1 MGHDK, CDR2 SYGVNS.